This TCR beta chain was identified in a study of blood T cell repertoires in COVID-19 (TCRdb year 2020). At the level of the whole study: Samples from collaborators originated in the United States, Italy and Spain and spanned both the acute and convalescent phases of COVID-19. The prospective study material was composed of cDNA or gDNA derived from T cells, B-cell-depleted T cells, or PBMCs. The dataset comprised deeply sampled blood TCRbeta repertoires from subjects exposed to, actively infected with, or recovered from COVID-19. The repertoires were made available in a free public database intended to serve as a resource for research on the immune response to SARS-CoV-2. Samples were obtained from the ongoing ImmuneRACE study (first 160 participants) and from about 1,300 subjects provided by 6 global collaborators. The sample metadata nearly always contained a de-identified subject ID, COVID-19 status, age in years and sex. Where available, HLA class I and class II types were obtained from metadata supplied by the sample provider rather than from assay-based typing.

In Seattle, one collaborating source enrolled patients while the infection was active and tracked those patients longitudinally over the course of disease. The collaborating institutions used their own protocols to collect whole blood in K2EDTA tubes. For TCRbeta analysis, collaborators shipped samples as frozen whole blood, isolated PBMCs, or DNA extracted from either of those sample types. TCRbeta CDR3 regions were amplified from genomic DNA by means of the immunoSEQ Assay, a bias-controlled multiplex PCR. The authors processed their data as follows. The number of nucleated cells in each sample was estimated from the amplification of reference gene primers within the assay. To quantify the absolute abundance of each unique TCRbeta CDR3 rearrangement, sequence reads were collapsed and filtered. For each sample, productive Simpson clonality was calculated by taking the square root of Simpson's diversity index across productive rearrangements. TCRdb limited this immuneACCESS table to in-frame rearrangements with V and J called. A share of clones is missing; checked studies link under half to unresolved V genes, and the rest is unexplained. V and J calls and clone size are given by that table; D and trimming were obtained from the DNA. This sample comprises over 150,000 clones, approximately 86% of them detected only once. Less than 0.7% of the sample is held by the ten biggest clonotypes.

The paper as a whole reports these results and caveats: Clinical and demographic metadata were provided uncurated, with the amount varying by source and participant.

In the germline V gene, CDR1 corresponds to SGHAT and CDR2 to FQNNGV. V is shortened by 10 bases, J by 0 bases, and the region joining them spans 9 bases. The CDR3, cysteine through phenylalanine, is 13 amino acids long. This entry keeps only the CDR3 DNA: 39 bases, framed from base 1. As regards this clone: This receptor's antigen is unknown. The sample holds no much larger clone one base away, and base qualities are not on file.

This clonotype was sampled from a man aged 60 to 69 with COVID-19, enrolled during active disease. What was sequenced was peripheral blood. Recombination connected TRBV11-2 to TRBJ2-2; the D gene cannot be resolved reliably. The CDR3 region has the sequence CATAPSNTGELFF. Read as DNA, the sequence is TGTGCCACCGCGCCTTCGAACACCGGGGAGCTGTTTTTT.